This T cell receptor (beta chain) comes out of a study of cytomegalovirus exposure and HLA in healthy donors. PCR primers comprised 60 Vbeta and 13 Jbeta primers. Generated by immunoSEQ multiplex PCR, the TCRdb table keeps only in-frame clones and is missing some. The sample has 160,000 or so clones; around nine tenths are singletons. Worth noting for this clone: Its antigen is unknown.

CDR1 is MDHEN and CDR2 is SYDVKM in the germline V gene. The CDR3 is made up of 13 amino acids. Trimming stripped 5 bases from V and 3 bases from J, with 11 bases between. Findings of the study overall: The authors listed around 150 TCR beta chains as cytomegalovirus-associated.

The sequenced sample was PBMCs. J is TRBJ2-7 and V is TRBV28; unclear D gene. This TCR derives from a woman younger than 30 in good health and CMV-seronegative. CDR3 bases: TGTGCCAGCAGTGACGACATAATCTACGAGCAGTACTTC. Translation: CASSDDIIYEQYF.